These T cell receptor beta chains were read from a single sample in a study of T cells in narcolepsy. TCRdb's copy holds only in-frame clones and misses some; the assay was immunoSEQ multiplex PCR. The sample lists 20,000 to 30,000 clones, 75% to 90% seen once, with 1.3% in the top ten. Sequencing was performed on CD45RA- memory CD4+ T cells from PBMCs. These receptor sequences come from a human donor with narcolepsy. Each CDR3 is given with its conserved first and last residue.

cdr3_aa: CASSETGGVSPLHF; v_call: TRBV6-4; j_call: TRBJ1-6
cdr3_aa: CASSTSRDTSYEQYF; v_call: TRBV19; j_call: TRBJ2-7
cdr3_aa: CASSLRGTSFTDTQYF; v_call: TRBV5-6; j_call: TRBJ2-3
cdr3_aa: CASGRTGKVGEQFF; v_call: TRBV6-1; j_call: TRBJ2-1
cdr3_aa: CASSLSPSTRIEYF; v_call: TRBV27; j_call: TRBJ2-7
cdr3_aa: CASSLLSVSMNTEAFF; v_call: TRBV27; j_call: TRBJ1-1
cdr3_aa: CASSVKQGARETQYF; v_call: TRBV9; j_call: TRBJ2-5
cdr3_aa: CASSLLNIQGYGYTF; v_call: TRBV14; j_call: TRBJ1-2
cdr3_aa: CATLGQGYGYTF; v_call: TRBV19; j_call: TRBJ1-2
cdr3_aa: CASSGTGTGDGELFF; v_call: TRBV6-1; j_call: TRBJ2-2
cdr3_aa: CASSVGRTGNEKLFF; v_call: TRBV9; j_call: TRBJ1-4